The T cell receptor beta chain under discussion was sequenced for a study of long-term antiretroviral therapy in people with HIV. Across the whole study: Collection dates of the earliest samples fall about a decade before the 2015 immediate-ART recommendation. General study points: Clonotypes expanded prior to ART showed repertoire dominance at all sampled time points. Whereas controls had wider CDR3 length ranges, HIV repertoires had narrower ones.

Trimming cost V 4 bases and J 5 bases, with 9 bases left between them. The CDR3 sequence is 14 residues long. Germline CDR1 is LGHNA and CDR2 is YNFKEQ. Concerning this clone itself: Antigen specificity is unknown.

Specimens retained about 0.95-10 million cryopreserved PBMC preceding DNA extraction. Running of the v3.0 immunoSEQ assay took place at survey level. Sequencing was performed with immunoSEQ multiplex PCR; in TCRdb, only in-frame clones are kept and a portion is missing. The sample has about 29,000 clones, 75% to 85% seen once. The starting material was unsorted PBMCs, obtained 2.9 years after starting antiretroviral therapy. The V gene is TRBV4-2, the J gene TRBJ1-6; D not certain. The TCR comes from a man aged 50-60 years with HIV. DNA for the CDR3: TGTGCCAGCAGCCTTCGGAGGGATAATTCACCCCTCCACTTT. Its translation is CASSLRRDNSPLHF.